Presented here are 6 T cell receptor beta chains from one specimen sequenced in a study of OX40 agonist ivuxolimab in advanced cancers. Libraries were prepared by immunoSEQ multiplex PCR; TCRdb keeps only in-frame clonotypes and omits some of them. The sample includes about 69,000 clones, about 90% seen only once; the top ten take 10% to 13%. The material sequenced was CD4+ or CD8+ T cells sorted from blood, taken in a trial of the OX40 agonist ivuxolimab. The receptors derive from an adult with an advanced solid tumor such as melanoma, head and neck, liver or kidney cancer.

This clone showed up just once. The chain has TRBV30 and TRBJ2-7; D uncertain. CDR1 and CDR2 from the germline V gene are GTSNPN and SVGIG (reference sequence). V lost 3 bases, J lost 3 bases, and 12 bases lay in between. CDR3 length equals 13 residues. The CDR3 loop reads CAWSGGVFYEQYF. The CDR3 region has the DNA TGTGCCTGGAGCGGTGGGGTTTTCTACGAGCAGTACTTC. The full variable domain, with the rest looked up from reference TRBV30 and TRBJ2-7, is SQTIHQWPATLVQPVGSPLSLECTVEGTSNPNLYWYRQAAGRGLQLLFYSVGIGQISSEVPQNLSASRPQDRQFILSSKKLLLSDSGFYLCAWSGGVFYEQYFGPGTRLTVT.

This clone was seen a few times. The chain joins TRBV27 to TRBJ1-5; D perhaps matches TRBD1 (5 bases). Germline V gene lookup returns CDR1 MNHEY and CDR2 SMNVEV (reference sequence). The CDR3 is 14 amino acids. V dropped 6 bases and J dropped 7 bases, with 16 bases sitting between them. The CDR3 coding sequence is TGTGCCAGCAGCATTTTTGGGGCGCGGCAGCCCCAGCATTTT. This sequence encodes CASSIFGARQPQHF.

V and J are TRBV28 and TRBJ2-5; 13 nucleotides line up with TRBD2. Germline V CDR1 and CDR2: MDHEN, SYDVKM. Trimming cost V 5 bases and J 0 bases; bases outside gene matches: 12. The CDR3 consists of 19 residues. The CDR3 nucleotides are TGTGCCAGCAGTACTCGGACAGGGACTAGCGGGACGTACCAAGAGACCCAGTACTTC. Translating it yields CASSTRTGTSGTYQETQYF.

CDR3 sequence: CASARAAGLDTQYF. In DNA, the CDR3 is TGCGCCAGCGCCCGGGCTGCCGGTTTGGATACGCAGTATTTT. The chain couples TRBV10-1 to TRBJ2-3; D is uncertain. This CDR3 is 14 amino acids long. Germline values: CDR1 WNHNN, CDR2 SYGVQD (reference sequence). The V and J ends lost 8 bases and 6 bases respectively, with 18 bases between them.

The sample holds a few counts of this clone. One end of the junction is discordant with germline, which a read error may explain. The chain employs TRBV7-8 and TRBJ2-1; 9 bases match TRBD2. This CDR3 region has 15 residues. The germline CDR1 and CDR2 sequences are SGHVS and FQNEAQ. CDR3 protein: CASSLGVLAGPTWIF. CDR3 DNA: TGTGCCAGCAGCTTAGGTGTACTAGCGGGTCCAACGTGGATCTTC.

This chain joins TRBV4-1 and TRBJ1-2; weak D call: TRBD1 (5 bases). The CDR3 is made up of 14 amino acids. The V gene lost 0 bases and the J gene lost 8 bases, with 13 bases spanning the gap. Germline CDR1 is MGHRA and CDR2 is YSYEKL. CDR3 DNA sequence: TGCGCCAGCAGCCAAGATGGGGGAGGCGTAGGCTACACCTTC. Encoded protein: CASSQDGGGVGYTF.